This TCR beta chain was sequenced in a study of T cells expressing NK-cell markers. From the 5' RACE reads, TCRdb lists one entry per CDR3 protein and no DNA. The sample has 300,000 to 500,000 distinct CDR3 sequences, and its top ten clones hold around 11%. The source of this sequence is a woman between 50 and 59 years old in good health. The sequencing input was blood T cells: a sorted CD56 or NKG2C T cell subset, CD4+ or CD8+ T cells, or bulk PBMC T cells (not recorded which).

The CDR3 sequence is CATRTGDHQSEQFF. The chain couples TRBV12-3 or TRBV12-4 to TRBJ2-1; the TCRdb call, TRBD1, lacks DNA for checking. The CDR3 consists of 14 residues.